This T cell receptor (beta chain) came from a study of cytomegalovirus exposure and HLA in healthy donors. This clone was observed a single time. Its specificity is not known. Findings of the study overall: Earlier analysis found most TCR beta V segments productive about 90% or about 30% of the time. Sequencing likely generated an artifact that appeared as a cluster of highly shared sequence variants. Cytomegalovirus association was assigned to about 150 TCR beta chains.

Both 60 Vbeta primers and 13 Jbeta primers went into the PCR. Source study methods: As a later analysis found, there were approximately 80 million unique TCR beta chains, of which roughly 11 million were shared. Profiled with immunoSEQ multiplex PCR; TCRdb holds only in-frame clones, not every one. V and J calls and clone size come straight from that table; D and trimming were deduced from the DNA. The sample lists 95,000 to 150,000 clones, approximately 78% occurring once. The CDR3 contains 15 residues. Trimming took off 0 bases at V and 1 base at J, with 9 bases between the two ends. The V gene's germline CDR1 is MNHEY and CDR2 SVGAGI.

The receptor was isolated from a woman between 35 and 50 years old in good health and CMV-seronegative. This chain uses TRBV6-5 with TRBJ1-1; D remains ambiguous. Sequencing was carried out using PBMCs. For the CDR3, the DNA is TGTGCCAGCAGTTACTCGAGGGCCAGGAACACTGAAGCTTTCTTT. As protein: CASSYSRARNTEAFF.